The clone carrying this T cell receptor beta chain appeared a single time. Its specificity is unknown. Germline-derived CDR1 and CDR2 are SGHTA and FQGTGA. This CDR3 comprises 16 residues. This sample stems from a study of blood T cells in healthy people across ages. A sample-barcoded 5' primer and a J-beta primer mix were used in a second PCR of roughly 7 to 11 cycles. TCRdb re-analysed the 5' RACE reads in MiXCR, keeping a single row per CDR3 protein. The sample consists of about 1.6 million distinct CDR3 sequences, roughly 30% of them appearing once. The study, taken as a whole, reports: More naive CD4+ cells and higher diversity marked long-lived donors relative to aged donors.

The sequencing sample was made of blood. This TCR was sampled from a woman aged 25 to 39 in good health. V is TRBV7-3 and J is TRBJ2-1, with D maybe TRBD2 (6 bases). TRBJ2-7 matches the DNA end more closely, so the J call is doubtful. CDR3 nucleotide sequence: TGTGCCAGCAGCTTAGACTTAGCGGACTTCTACAATGAGCAGTACTTC. Protein: CASSLDLADFYNEQYF.